A single sample is the source of the 21 T cell receptor beta chains below, sequenced in a study of early T cells in non-severe SARS-CoV-2 infection. TCRdb reprocessed the 5' RACE reads via MiXCR and lists one record per CDR3 protein. The sample carries 65,000 to 90,000 distinct CDR3 sequences, roughly an eighth recorded once. Sequenced material: whole blood. Receptors originate from an adult who was a healthcare worker with PCR-confirmed SARS-CoV-2 infection or an uninfected control (not recorded which).

This sequence joins TRBV3-1 and TRBJ2-1; weak D call: TRBD2 (6 bases). Trimming stripped 0 bases from V and 14 bases from J, with 11 bases between. This CDR3 has 12 amino acids. Germline CDR1 reads LGHDT; CDR2 reads YNNKEL (reference sequence). The CDR3 loop is CASSQDRGEEFF. CDR3 in DNA: TGTGCCAGCAGCCAAGACCGAGGGGAGGAGTTCTTC.

In its sample, this clonotype was seen a few times. V gene TRBV7-9 combines with J gene TRBJ1-4; TRBD1 might be the D (6 bases). V lost 7 bases and J 6 bases, leaving 21 bases between the germline ends. The CDR3 runs 16 residues. Germline V gene sequence: CDR1 SEHNR, CDR2 FQNEAQ (reference sequence). CDR3 nucleotide sequence: TGTGCCAGCACCTCACGTGGGGGGGCCGTACATGAAAAACTGTTTTTT. This translates into CASTSRGGAVHEKLFF.

The chain carries TRBV28 and TRBJ2-7; 10 bases line up with TRBD2. In germline, CDR1 is MDHEN, CDR2 SYDVKM. V dropped 8 bases and J dropped 0; count of bases not matched to a gene: 10. This CDR3 region has 16 residues. The CDR3 DNA follows: TGTGCCAGCTGTAGCGGGGGGCTCTTGGCCTCCTACGAGCAGTACTTC. Protein: CASCSGGLLASYEQYF. The entire variable domain, with the rest obtained from reference TRBV28 and TRBJ2-7, is as follows: DVKVTQSSRYLVKRTGEKVFLECVQDMDHENMFWYRQDPGLGLRLIYFSYDVKMKEKGDIPEGYSVSREKKERFSLILESASTNQTSMYLCASCSGGLLASYEQYFGPGTRLTVT.

In its sample, this clonotype was seen a few times. The chain employs TRBV7-2 and TRBJ1-4; 8 bases map to TRBD1. Trimming at V came to 2 bases and at J to 7 bases, leaving 3 bases not matched to a gene. The germline CDR1 and CDR2 sequences are SGHTA and FQGNSA. The CDR3 length is 14 residues. CDR3 amino acids: CASSLTGGTEKLFF. The CDR3 DNA reads as TGTGCCAGCAGCTTAACAGGGGGGACTGAAAAACTGTTTTTT. The variable domain in full, completed from reference TRBV7-2 and TRBJ1-4, reads GAGVSQSPSNKVTEKGKDVELRCDPISGHTALYWYRQSLGQGLEFLIYFQGNSAPDKSGLPSDRFSAERTGGSVSTLTIQRTQQEDSAVYLCASSLTGGTEKLFFGSGTQLSVL.

In this sample, this clonotype turned up a few times. The chain has TRBV13 and TRBJ2-5; TRBD2 matches 11 bases. V shed 5 bases and J 4 bases; nucleotides not matched to a gene: 6. This CDR3 region has 15 residues. Germline loops: CDR1 PRHDT, CDR2 FYEKMQ (reference sequence). DNA of the CDR3: TGTGCCAGCAGCATTAGCGGGAGGGCCCCAGAGACCCAGTACTTC. This sequence encodes CASSISGRAPETQYF.

The table lists this clonotype with a few counts. The chain is built from TRBV5-1 and TRBJ2-7; TRBD1 aligns across 8 bases. This CDR3 has 13 amino acids. CDR1 SGHRS and CDR2 YFSETQ come from the germline V gene. V lost 0 bases to trimming and J lost 5 bases; unmatched junction nucleotides: 1. In DNA form, the CDR3 reads TGCGCCAGCAGCTTGGGACAGGGGAACGAGCAGTACTTC. This gives the protein CASSLGQGNEQYF.

This clonotype was seen repeatedly, ten times or more. The chain combines TRBV10-3 with TRBJ2-5; D is unclear. Germline CDR1 is ENHRY and CDR2 is SYGVKD. Deletions cut 9 bases from V and 3 bases from J, with 8 bases between. The length of the CDR3 is 11 residues. CDR3 DNA sequence: TGTGCCATTCGGACGGAAGAGACCCAGTACTTC. Translating it yields CAIRTEETQYF.

V is TRBV7-3 and J is TRBJ1-5, with D unresolved. The CDR3 is 13 residues long. Germline CDR1 SGHTA, CDR2 FQGTGA. Between the trimmed V and J ends, which lost 7 bases and 5 bases, there was a span of 12 bases. Written as DNA, the CDR3 is TGTGCCAGCATCCACGGTGGTCATCAGCCCCAGCATTTT. The encoded protein is CASIHGGHQPQHF.

This clonotype was observed many times. This chain connects TRBV7-2 to TRBJ1-1, with 7 positions matching TRBD1. Germline CDR1 and CDR2: SGHTA and FQGNSA. The CDR3 runs 13 residues. The V and J ends lost 5 bases and 6 bases, in that order; junction bases with no gene match: 6. The CDR3 sequence: CASSQGGTAEAFF. The DNA of the CDR3 is TGTGCCAGCAGCCAGGGGGGAACCGCTGAAGCTTTCTTT.

This clonotype has a count of ten or more. Here the CDR3 DNA reads TGTGCCAGCAGCCAAAAGAGGACGTGGTATTTT. Its protein is CASSQKRTWYF. The V and J genes are TRBV14 and TRBJ2-3; D gene ambiguous. CDR3 size: 11 residues. V gave up 2 bases and J gave up 14 bases, with 11 bases separating them. The V gene's germline CDR1 is SGHDN and CDR2 FVKESK.

Remarks on this clonotype: A much more abundant neighbour one base away suggests this may be a read error. V is TRBV19 and J is TRBJ2-1; D gene unclear. The V gene's germline CDR1 is LNHDA and CDR2 SQIVND (reference sequence). This CDR3 contains 16 residues. CDR3 DNA sequence: TGTGTCAGTAGTATGGGTGGGGATAGCTCCTACAATGAGCAGTTCTTC. Its translation is CVSSMGGDSSYNEQFF.

This clonotype was recorded a few times. The rearrangement links TRBV7-6 to TRBJ2-1; 8 nucleotides align to TRBD1. The ends lost 1 base at V and 9 bases at J; junction bases unmatched: 8. The CDR3 spans 15 residues. Per germline, CDR1 SGHVS and CDR2 FNYEAQ. The CDR3 bases are TGTGCCAGCAGCTTAGGTGGACAGGGATGGGGTGAGCAGTTCTTC. This encodes CASSLGGQGWGEQFF.

This chain joins TRBV6-4 and TRBJ2-2; TRBD1 agrees at 7 bases. This CDR3 has 14 amino acids. The V segment lost 4 bases and the J segment 5 bases; nucleotides outside the gene matches: 4. In germline, CDR1 is MRHNA, CDR2 SNTAGT. CDR3 loop: CASSVSRGTGELFF. The CDR3 region has the DNA TGTGCCAGCAGTGTCTCCAGGGGGACCGGGGAGCTGTTTTTT.

This clonotype was seen ten or more times. The rearrangement joins TRBV29-1 to TRBJ2-1; D unresolved. The CDR3 is 12 residues long. Germline lookup yields CDR1 SQVTM and CDR2 ANQGSEA. V lost 1 base to trimming and J lost 0 bases, with 1 base between them. The CDR3 here is CSVEGSYNEQFF. The CDR3 region has the DNA TGCAGCGTTGAAGGCTCCTACAATGAGCAGTTCTTC.

This clonotype showed up many times. The gene calls are TRBV12-3 or TRBV12-4 and TRBJ2-7; tentatively, D is TRBD2 (7 bases). Trimming pared 3 bases from V and 3 bases from J, leaving 12 bases between. The CDR3 consists of 14 residues. CDR3 coding DNA: TGTGCCAGCAGTTTCGCGGGGGCCGACTACGAGCAGTACTTC. Encoded protein: CASSFAGADYEQYF.

In this sample, this clonotype turned up once. The chain has TRBV20-1 and TRBJ1-1; no definite D call. CDR3 length: 15 amino acids. Germline values: CDR1 DFQATT, CDR2 SNEGSKA (reference sequence). Trimming removed 0 bases at V and 0 bases at J, with 11 bases between. The CDR3 DNA sequence: TGCAGTGCTAGAGATCAAGCCACTTTGAACACTGAAGCTTTCTTT. Translating gives CSARDQATLNTEAFF.

This clonotype showed up many times. The chain links TRBV18 to TRBJ2-1; 8 bases agree with TRBD1. With 3 bases clipped from V and 8 bases from J, the junction kept 15 bases outside the gene matches. The CDR3 is 17 amino acids. The V gene's germline CDR1 is KGHSH and CDR2 LQKENI. Here the CDR3 reads CASSPSYFGRGLDEQFF. CDR3 DNA sequence: TGTGCCAGCTCACCGTCGTACTTTGGCAGGGGGCTTGATGAGCAGTTCTTC.

This clonotype appeared many times. This sequence joins TRBV20-1 and TRBJ2-7; D might be TRBD1 (6 bases). This CDR3 comprises 13 residues. Trimming removed 4 bases at V and 4 bases at J, with 14 bases between. Per the germline V gene, CDR1 is DFQATT and CDR2 is SNEGSKA (reference sequence). The CDR3 spells CSATPQGTYEQYF. The CDR3 DNA sequence: TGCAGTGCTACGCCACAGGGTACTTACGAGCAGTACTTC.

The chain combines TRBV6-1 with TRBJ1-6; D possibly corresponds to TRBD1 (5 bases). V lost 6 bases and J lost 8, with 11 bases in between. Germline CDR1 is MNHNS and CDR2 is SASEGT. There are 13 residues in the CDR3. CDR3 nucleotides: TGTGCCAGCAGAACAGGATTCGATTCACCCCTCCACTTT. Its protein is CASRTGFDSPLHF.

This clonotype was detected only a few times. The gene calls are TRBV12-2 and TRBJ2-1; the table calls TRBD2, which could not be checked here. TRBV12-2 represents a pseudogene. The CDR3 is 15 amino acids. CDR3 bases: TGTGCAAGTCGCTTACTAGCGGGAACTCACAATGAGCAGTTCTTC. Translating it yields CASRLLAGTHNEQFF.

This clonotype was seen a few times. The chain is built from TRBV29-1 and TRBJ1-5, with D tentatively TRBD1 (6 bases). In germline, CDR1 is SQVTM, CDR2 ANQGSEA. Between the trimmed V and J ends, which lost 6 bases and 6 bases, there was a span of 15 bases. The CDR3 runs to 13 residues. CDR3: CSVGRGAGQPQHF. In nucleotides, the CDR3 is TGCAGCGTCGGACGGGGGGCTGGTCAGCCCCAGCATTTT.